These T cell receptor beta chains were read from a single sample in a study of siplizumab effects on memory and regulatory T cells. Clones were read by immunoSEQ multiplex PCR, and TCRdb kept only the in-frame ones, dropping some. Of 92,000 or so clones listed, approximately 90% are singletons. The sequenced material came from CD4+ T cells sorted from blood. The receptors come from a human donor in good health. Each CDR3 is given with its conserved first and last residue. The D gene is left open where the match is weak. Expanded clones get a size class; other rows say once, few or many, or leave the size out.

CDR3aa	CDR3nt	j_gene	d_gene	len	v_gene	abundance
CASSDPRGIEKLFF	TGTGCCAGCAGTGATCCTAGGGGCATTGAAAAACTGTTTTTT	TRBJ1-4	-	14	TRBV25-1	once
CASSLGRRAQYF	TGTGCCAGCAGCTTAGGGCGGCGGGCCCAGTACTTC	TRBJ2-5	-	12	TRBV7-8	-
CASSLELAGGYNEQFF	TGTGCTAGCAGCTTAGAGCTAGCGGGAGGTTACAATGAGCAGTTCTTC	TRBJ2-1	TRBD2	16	TRBV7-7	few
CASSVGLGDLLHEQYF	TGTGCCAGCAGCGTAGGTTTAGGGGACTTACTCCACGAGCAGTACTTC	TRBJ2-7	-	16	TRBV9	-
CASSQVGDTEAFF	TGTGCCAGCAGCCAAGTGGGAGACACTGAAGCTTTCTTT	TRBJ1-1	-	13	TRBV4-2	-
CASSLVVGSSRAEQYF	TGTGCCAGCAGCTTGGTTGTGGGGTCCAGCCGCGCCGAGCAGTACTTC	TRBJ2-7	-	16	TRBV5-5	once
CASSNAGTSYNEQFF	TGTGCCAGCAGCAACGCCGGGACTTCATACAATGAGCAGTTCTTC	TRBJ2-1	-	15	TRBV28	-
CAWSTGLAQNEQFF	TGTGCCTGGAGTACGGGACTAGCCCAGAATGAGCAGTTCTTC	TRBJ2-1	TRBD2	14	TRBV30	-
CASSQATRAYGYTF	TGTGCCAGCAGCCAAGCAACAAGAGCTTATGGCTACACCTTC	TRBJ1-2	-	14	TRBV5-5	-
CASSPDRGSAGELFF	TGTGCCAGCAGCCCCGACAGGGGGTCCGCCGGGGAGCTGTTTTTT	TRBJ2-2	TRBD1	15	TRBV7-2	-
CASSFLSEPGAVYTQYF	TGTGCCAGCAGCTTTCTTTCCGAGCCGGGAGCAGTATATACGCAGTATTTT	TRBJ2-3	-	17	TRBV11-3	-
CSGGTSSAGELFF	TGCAGCGGGGGAACGAGTTCGGCTGGGGAGCTGTTTTTT	TRBJ2-2	-	13	TRBV29-1	-
CASSQGERGRDYGYTF	TGCGCCAGCAGCCAAGGTGAAAGGGGTAGGGACTATGGCTACACCTTC	TRBJ1-2	-	16	TRBV4-1	-
CASSIVDQPQHF	TGTGCCAGTAGTATTGTGGATCAGCCCCAGCATTTT	TRBJ1-5	-	12	TRBV19	-
CASSEWAGWANTGELFF	TGTGCCAGCAGTGAATGGGCGGGGTGGGCCAACACCGGGGAGCTGTTTTTT	TRBJ2-2	-	17	TRBV2	-
CAWGTGFDQPQHF	TGTGCCTGGGGAACAGGGTTTGATCAGCCCCAGCATTTT	TRBJ1-5	-	13	TRBV30	-
CASSLGPGVRTEAFF	TGTGCCAGCAGCTTAGGTCCAGGGGTACGGACTGAAGCTTTCTTT	TRBJ1-1	-	15	TRBV7-2	-
CASSLHAGGGTDTQYF	TGCGCCAGCAGCTTGCATGCAGGGGGCGGCACAGATACGCAGTATTTT	TRBJ2-3	TRBD1	16	TRBV5-1	medium-sized
CASSLRVFPYNEQFF	TGCGCCAGCAGTCTAAGGGTTTTTCCCTACAATGAGCAGTTCTTC	TRBJ2-1	-	15	TRBV23-1	once
CASSNPGPGALHF	TGTGCCAGCAGTAACCCGGGGCCCGGCGCCCTCCACTTT	TRBJ1-6	-	13	TRBV6-5	-
CASSLVWQGGNIQYF	TGTGCCAGCAGCCTTGTGTGGCAGGGTGGAAACATTCAGTACTTC	TRBJ2-4	-	15	TRBV7-2	-
CASSLRAGQNNQPQHF	TGTGCCAGCAGTTTAAGGGCGGGACAGAACAATCAGCCCCAGCATTTT	TRBJ1-5	TRBD1	16	TRBV27	-
CASSPDRNYGYTF	TGTGCCAGCAGCCCTGACAGGAACTATGGCTACACCTTC	TRBJ1-2	-	13	TRBV11-3	-
CASSPTLASLYEQYF	TGTGCCAGCAGCCCGACTCTAGCGAGCCTCTACGAGCAGTACTTC	TRBJ2-7	-	15	TRBV28	-
CASSRALNEKLFF	TGTGCCAGCAGCCGGGCCCTTAATGAAAAACTGTTTTTT	TRBJ1-4	-	13	TRBV7-2	-
CASFSGASRMGTEAFF	TGCGCCAGCTTCTCCGGGGCCTCAAGAATGGGCACTGAAGCTTTCTTT	TRBJ1-1	-	16	TRBV5-1	-
CASSLGGIALRAFF	TGCGCCAGCAGCTTGGGGGGAATCGCTCTCCGAGCTTTCTTT	TRBJ1-1	-	14	TRBV5-1	few
CASTQDGRLEQFF	TGTGCCAGCACTCAGGACGGCCGACTTGAGCAGTTCTTC	TRBJ2-1	-	13	TRBV6-1	-
CASSRLGYEQYF	TGTGCCAGCAGCAGGCTCGGTTACGAGCAGTACTTC	TRBJ2-7	-	12	TRBV6-6	-
CASSLIPSGRQETQYF	TGTGCCAGCAGCTTAATTCCTAGCGGGAGACAAGAGACCCAGTACTTC	TRBJ2-5	TRBD2	16	TRBV7-2	-
CASSLTGGTEAFF	TGTGCCAGCAGCTTGACAGGGGGCACTGAAGCTTTCTTT	TRBJ1-1	TRBD1	13	TRBV11-3	-
CALFPLAGPNTGELFF	TGTGCCCTCTTCCCCCTCGCGGGGCCGAACACCGGGGAGCTGTTTTTT	TRBJ2-2	-	16	TRBV30	-
CASSEVQRPNEKLFF	TGTGCCAGCAGTGAAGTGCAGAGACCCAATGAAAAACTGTTTTTT	TRBJ1-4	-	15	TRBV6-1	-
CASSFFPPTTSDIEQYF	TGTGCCAGCAGTTTCTTCCCACCGACGACTAGCGATATCGAGCAGTACTTC	TRBJ2-7	TRBD2	17	TRBV27	-
CAISEMGEGAPGNTIYF	TGTGCCATCAGTGAGATGGGGGAAGGGGCTCCTGGAAACACCATATATTTT	TRBJ1-3	-	17	TRBV10-3	-
CASSSGQPQGKNIQYF	TGTGCCAGCAGTTCGGGACAGCCCCAGGGCAAAAACATTCAGTACTTC	TRBJ2-4	TRBD1	16	TRBV28	-
CASSLQGGMNTEAFF	TGTGCCAGCAGCCTACAGGGCGGGATGAACACTGAAGCTTTCTTT	TRBJ1-1	-	15	TRBV11-1	-
CASIRAGGPGEQYF	TGTGCCAGCATCCGTGCGGGAGGGCCGGGTGAGCAGTACTTC	TRBJ2-7	TRBD2	14	TRBV6-1	-
CASTWGQEYEQYF	TGTGCCAGCACATGGGGACAAGAATACGAGCAGTACTTC	TRBJ2-7	-	13	TRBV6-1	-
CASKQANTEAFF	TGTGCCAGCAAGCAGGCGAACACTGAAGCTTTCTTT	TRBJ1-1	-	12	TRBV28	few